The 2 T cell receptor beta chains reported below all come from one sample, sequenced in a study of T cells in Graves' hyperthyroidism and ophthalmopathy. TCR beta CDR3 regions were amplified from RNA. With the HTBI primer set, the TCR CDR3 went through a first round of RT-PCR. TCRdb used MiXCR to reprocess the multiplex PCR reads, holding one entry per CDR3 protein. The sample holds 300,000 to 400,000 distinct CDR3 sequences, 15% to 20% seen once. Sequencing was done on a sample of blood. The source of these receptors is a woman aged 50 to 65 with Graves' hyperthyroidism.

This clonotype was counted ten times or more. V usage is TRBV18 and J usage is TRBJ2-7; D remains ambiguous. This CDR3 comprises 14 residues. Per germline, CDR1 KGHSH and CDR2 LQKENI. Trimming cost V 3 bases and J 0 bases, with 9 bases left between them. CDR3 sequence: CASSPTRSSYEQYF. In nucleotides, the CDR3 is TGTGCCAGCTCACCCACCAGGAGCTCCTACGAGCAGTACTTC.

This clonotype was counted a few times. The junction shows a germline mismatch at one end, possibly a read error. The CDR3 DNA reads as TGTGCCAGTAGCCCCCGGGTAGGAATACGGGGGAGTCAAGAGACCCAGTACTTC. This encodes CASSPRVGIRGSQETQYF. The chain has TRBV3-1 and TRBJ2-5; tentatively, D is TRBD2 (6 bases). This CDR3 has 18 amino acids. Germline loops: CDR1 LGHDT, CDR2 YNNKEL (reference sequence).